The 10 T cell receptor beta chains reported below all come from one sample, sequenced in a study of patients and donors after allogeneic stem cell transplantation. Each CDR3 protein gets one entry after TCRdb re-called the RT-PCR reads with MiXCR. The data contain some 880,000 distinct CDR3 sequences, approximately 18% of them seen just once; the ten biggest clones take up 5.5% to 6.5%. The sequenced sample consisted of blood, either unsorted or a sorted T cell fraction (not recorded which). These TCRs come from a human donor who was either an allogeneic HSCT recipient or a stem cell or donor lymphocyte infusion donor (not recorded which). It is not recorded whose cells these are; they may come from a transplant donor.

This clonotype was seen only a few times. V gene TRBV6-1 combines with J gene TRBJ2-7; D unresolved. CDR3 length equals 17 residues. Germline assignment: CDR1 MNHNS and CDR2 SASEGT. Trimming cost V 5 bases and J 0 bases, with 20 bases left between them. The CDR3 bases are TGTGCCAGCAGTCCCGACACCTTAGTTGGAGCCTCCTACGAGCAGTACTTC. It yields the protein CASSPDTLVGASYEQYF.

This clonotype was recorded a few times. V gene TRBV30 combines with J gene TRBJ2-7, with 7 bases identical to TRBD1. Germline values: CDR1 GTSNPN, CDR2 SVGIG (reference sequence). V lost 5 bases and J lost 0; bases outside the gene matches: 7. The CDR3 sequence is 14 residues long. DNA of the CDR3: TGTGCCTGGGAGACAGGGCCTAGCTCCTACGAGCAGTACTTC. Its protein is CAWETGPSSYEQYF. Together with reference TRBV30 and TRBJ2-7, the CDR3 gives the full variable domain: SQTIHQWPATLVQPVGSPLSLECTVEGTSNPNLYWYRQAAGRGLQLLFYSVGIGQISSEVPQNLSASRPQDRQFILSSKKLLLSDSGFYLCAWETGPSSYEQYFGPGTRLTVT.

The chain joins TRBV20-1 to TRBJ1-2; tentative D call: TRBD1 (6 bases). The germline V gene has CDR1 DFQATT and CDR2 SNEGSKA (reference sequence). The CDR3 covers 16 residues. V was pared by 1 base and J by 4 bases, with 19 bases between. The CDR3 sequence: CSARVLGDILSYGYTF. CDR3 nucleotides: TGCAGTGCTAGAGTCCTAGGGGACATCCTGAGCTATGGCTACACCTTC.

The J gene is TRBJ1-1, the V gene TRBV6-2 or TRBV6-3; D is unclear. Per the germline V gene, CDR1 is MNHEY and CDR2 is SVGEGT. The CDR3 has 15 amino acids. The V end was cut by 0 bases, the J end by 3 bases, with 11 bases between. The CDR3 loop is CASSYSPYPYTEAFF. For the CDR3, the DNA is TGTGCCAGCAGTTACTCGCCTTATCCATACACTGAAGCTTTCTTT.

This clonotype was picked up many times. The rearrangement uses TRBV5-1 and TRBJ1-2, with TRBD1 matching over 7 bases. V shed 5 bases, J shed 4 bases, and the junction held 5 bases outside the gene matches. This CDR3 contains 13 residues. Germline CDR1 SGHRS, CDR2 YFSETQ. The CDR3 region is CASRYRGPYGYTF. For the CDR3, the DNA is TGCGCCAGCAGATACAGGGGACCCTATGGCTACACCTTC.

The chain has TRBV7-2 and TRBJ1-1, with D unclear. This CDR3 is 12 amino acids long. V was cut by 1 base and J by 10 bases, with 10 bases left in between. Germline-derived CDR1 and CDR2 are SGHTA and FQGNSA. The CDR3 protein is CASSLEAVGAFF. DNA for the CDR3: TGTGCCAGCAGCTTAGAGGCCGTGGGAGCTTTCTTT.

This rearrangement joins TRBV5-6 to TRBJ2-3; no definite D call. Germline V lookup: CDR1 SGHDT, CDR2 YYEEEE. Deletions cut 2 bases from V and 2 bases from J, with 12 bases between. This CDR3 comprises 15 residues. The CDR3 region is CASSFVGLNTDTQYF. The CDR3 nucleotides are TGTGCCAGCAGCTTTGTCGGCCTTAACACAGATACGCAGTATTTT.

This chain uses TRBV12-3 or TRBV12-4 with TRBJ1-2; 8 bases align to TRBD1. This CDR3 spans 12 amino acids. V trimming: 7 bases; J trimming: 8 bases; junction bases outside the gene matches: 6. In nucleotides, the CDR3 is TGTGCCAGCACTGCAGGGGGCCAAGGCTACACCTTC. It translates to CASTAGGQGYTF.

The CDR3 DNA sequence: TGTGCCAGCAGTTCAATCGGACTAGCCGATGTGGATACGCAGTATTTT. The encoded protein is CASSSIGLADVDTQYF. The chain recombines TRBV12-3 or TRBV12-4 with TRBJ2-3; 8 bases are a match to TRBD2. This CDR3 comprises 16 residues. Trimming at V came to 4 bases and at J to 6 bases, leaving 12 bases not matched to a gene.

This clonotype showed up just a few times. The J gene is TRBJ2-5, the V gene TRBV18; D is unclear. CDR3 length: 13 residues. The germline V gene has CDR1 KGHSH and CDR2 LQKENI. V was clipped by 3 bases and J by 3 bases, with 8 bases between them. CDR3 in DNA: TGTGCCAGCTCACCGGGGATAGAAGAGACCCAGTACTTC. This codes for CASSPGIEETQYF. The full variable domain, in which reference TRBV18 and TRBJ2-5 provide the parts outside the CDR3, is NAGVMQNPRHLVRRRGQEARLRCSPMKGHSHVYWYRQLPEEGLKFMVYLQKENIIDESGMPKERFSAEFPKEGPSILRIQQVVRGDSAAYFCASSPGIEETQYFGPGTRLLVL.